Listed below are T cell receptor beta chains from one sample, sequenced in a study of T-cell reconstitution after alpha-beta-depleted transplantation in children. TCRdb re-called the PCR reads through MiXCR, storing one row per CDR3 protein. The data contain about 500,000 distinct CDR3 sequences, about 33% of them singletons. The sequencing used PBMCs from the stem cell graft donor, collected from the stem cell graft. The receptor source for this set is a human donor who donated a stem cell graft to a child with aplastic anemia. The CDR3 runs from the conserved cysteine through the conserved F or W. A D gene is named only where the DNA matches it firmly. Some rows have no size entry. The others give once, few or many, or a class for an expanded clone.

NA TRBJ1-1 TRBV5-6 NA TGTGCCAGCAGGGAGGACAGTTTGAGGAACACTGAAGCTTTCTTT CASREDSLRNTEAFF
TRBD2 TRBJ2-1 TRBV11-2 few TGTGCCAGCAGCTCTAGAGACATCGACAGGGGGGGACTAGCGGGGATCTACAATGAGCAGTTCTTC CASSSRDIDRGGLAGIYNEQFF
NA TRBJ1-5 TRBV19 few TGTGCCAGTAGTAGCTTAGGGGGAAGATTAAATCAGCCCCAGCATTTT CASSSLGGRLNQPQHF
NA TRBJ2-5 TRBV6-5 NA TGTGCCAGCAGTTACTTAGGAAACCAAGAGACCCAGTACTTC CASSYLGNQETQYF
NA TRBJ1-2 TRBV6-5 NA TGTGCCAGCAGTTACTCGGAGCAGGTAGCAGCTAACTATGGCTACACCTTC CASSYSEQVAANYGYTF
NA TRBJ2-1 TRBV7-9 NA TGTGCCAGCAGCTTATTTCCAGCGGGTAACAATGAGCAGTTCTTC CASSLFPAGNNEQFF
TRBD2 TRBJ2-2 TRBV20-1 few TGCAGTGCGGCTAGCGGCGCCACCGGGGAGCTGTTTTTT CSAASGATGELFF
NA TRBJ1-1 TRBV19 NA TGTGCCAGTAGTTCGTGGCTGAACACTGAAGCTTTCTTT CASSSWLNTEAFF
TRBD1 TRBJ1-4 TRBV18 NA TGTGCCAGCTCACCAAGACAGGGGCGTAATGAAAAACTGTTTTTT CASSPRQGRNEKLFF
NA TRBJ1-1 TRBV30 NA TGTGCCTCCCTGCGGACGATGAACACTGAAGCTTTCTTT CASLRTMNTEAFF
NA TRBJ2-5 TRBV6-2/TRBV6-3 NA TGTGCCAGCAGAAAACCGGCTAGCCAAGAGACCCAGTACTTC CASRKPASQETQYF
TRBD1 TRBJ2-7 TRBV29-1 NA TGCAGCGTCCGACAGGGGCTTAGAAATGAGCAGTACTTC CSVRQGLRNEQYF
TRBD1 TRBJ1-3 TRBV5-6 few TGTGCCAGCAGCTTCGGGACAGGGAACGGAAACACCATATATTTT CASSFGTGNGNTIYF
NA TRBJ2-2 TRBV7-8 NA TGTGCCAGCAGCAGCGTGGCAGGGTCTCTCACCGGGGAGCTGTTTTTT CASSSVAGSLTGELFF
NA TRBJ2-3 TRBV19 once TGTGCCAGTAATCGGGAGTCGGGTACGCAGTATTTT CASNRESGTQYF
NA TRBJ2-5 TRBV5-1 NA TGCGCCACCCGACCGGGCCCCGAGGAAGAGACCCAGTACTTC CATRPGPEEETQYF
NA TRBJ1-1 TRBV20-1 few TGCAGCCCCGGCGGGAACACTGAAGCTTTCTTT CSPGGNTEAFF
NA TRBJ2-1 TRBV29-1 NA TGCAGCGTCGCCACTCTAGCCGAGGGTGAGCAGTTCTTC CSVATLAEGEQFF
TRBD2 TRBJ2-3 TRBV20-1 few TGCAGTGCCGCCCCGACTAGCGGGAAGGCAGATACGCAGTATTTT CSAAPTSGKADTQYF
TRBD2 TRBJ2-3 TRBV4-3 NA TGCGCCAGCAGCCAAGATACTAGCGGGAGAGATACGCAGTATTTT CASSQDTSGRDTQYF
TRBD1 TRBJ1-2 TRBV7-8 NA TGTGCCAGCAGCTTATCCCGGACAGGGTTCTATGGCTACACCTTC CASSLSRTGFYGYTF
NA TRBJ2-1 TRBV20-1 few TGCAGTGCACCCCGCGGCGGGGAGGCCTACAATGAGCAGTTCTTC CSAPRGGEAYNEQFF
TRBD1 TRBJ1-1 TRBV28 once TGTGCCAGCAGTTTACCCCGGGACAGGGAGGAAGCTTTCTTT CASSLPRDREEAFF